This TCR beta chain came from a study of molecular identifiers for immune sequencing clone quantification. Regarding this clonotype: This may arise from a read error, as a much more abundant clone is one base away.

Methods described previously were used for bulk TCR libraries, and listed TCR primers were applied. TCRdb re-called the PCR reads with MiXCR, one entry per CDR3 protein. The table records about 500,000 distinct CDR3 sequences, around 23% of them present only once. This CDR3 region has 12 residues. From germline, CDR1 is MNHEY and CDR2 SVGEGT. The V call is TRBV6-2 or TRBV6-3, the J call TRBJ2-3; D possibly corresponds to TRBD2 (5 bases). The sequence came from a human donor in good health. Some libraries in this study had Jurkat cell RNA spiked in. The specimen sequenced was naive CD8+ T cells from blood, with Jurkat cell RNA spiked in. Subset in this sample: FACS-sorted CD8+CD4-CCR7+CD45RA+ naive T cells. CDR3: CTSGLGTDTQYF. Written as DNA, the CDR3 is TGTACCAGCGGACTTGGCACAGATACGCAGTATTTT.